The 2 T cell receptor beta chains presented below share a single source sample, sequenced in a study of T cell responses to AZD1222 COVID-19 vaccine. TCRdb keeps only in-frame clones here, not all; method: immunoSEQ multiplex PCR. Here the sample spans roughly 120,000 clones, about 90% being singletons. The source was peripheral blood, collected on day 0 of AZD1222 vaccination. These receptors originate from an adult in good health.

The J gene is TRBJ1-1, the V gene TRBV19; 7 bases match TRBD1. The germline CDR1 and CDR2 sequences are LNHDA and SQIVND (reference sequence). The J segment lost 1 base and the V segment lost 1 base, leaving 6 bases of the junction unmatched. This CDR3 contains 16 residues. DNA for the CDR3: TGTGCCAGTAGTATAGCCGAAGGGACAGAGAACACTGAAGCTTTCTTT. The encoded protein is CASSIAEGTENTEAFF.

The rearrangement uses TRBV5-1 and TRBJ1-6, with D unclear. This CDR3 contains 15 residues. Looked up from germline, CDR1 is SGHRS and CDR2 is YFSETQ. V was pared by 1 base and J by 7 bases, with 12 bases between. The CDR3 protein is CASSLQNGENSPLHF. CDR3 sequence (DNA): TGCGCCAGCAGCTTGCAAAACGGGGAGAATTCACCCCTCCACTTT.